Following are 14 T cell receptor beta chains from one sample sequenced in a study of T-cell reconstitution after alpha-beta-depleted transplantation in children. For TCRbeta, the library was prepared with unique molecular identifiers. TCRdb passed the PCR reads through MiXCR, listing each CDR3 protein once. The sample holds under 140,000 distinct CDR3 sequences, over 9% seen once. The sample here was PBMCs from the stem cell graft donor, taken from the stem cell graft. The receptors derive from a human donor who donated a stem cell graft to a child with acute lymphoblastic leukemia.

As concerns this clonotype: This may be a read error, as it is one base from a much larger clone. This chain links TRBV6-1 with TRBJ1-5; D unclear. V dropped 7 bases and J dropped 5 bases, with 12 bases sitting between them. Germline CDR1 reads MNHNS; CDR2 reads SASEGT. There are 13 residues in the CDR3. CDR3 in amino acids: CASTYRRDQPQHF. The CDR3 DNA reads TGTGCCAGCACATACCGAAGAGATCAGCCCCAGCATTTT.

The table lists this clonotype with many counts. The genes are TRBV6-5 and TRBJ2-1; 7 bases match TRBD1. The CDR3 runs to 16 residues. The J segment lost 1 base and the V segment lost 3 bases, leaving 6 bases of the junction unmatched. Germline CDR1 and CDR2: MNHEY and SVGAGI. DNA for the CDR3: TGTGCCAGCAGTTATGACAGGGATGGGTCCTACAATGAGCAGTTCTTC. Its protein is CASSYDRDGSYNEQFF.

Ten or more counts support this clonotype. V usage is TRBV7-2 and J usage is TRBJ2-5, with D uncertain. The V end was cut by 5 bases, the J end by 4 bases, with 14 bases between. The CDR3 sequence is 14 residues long. CDR1 SGHTA and CDR2 FQGNSA come from the germline V gene. CDR3 DNA: TGTGCCAGCAGCACAAGGGTTGTCCCAGAGACCCAGTACTTC. It codes for CASSTRVVPETQYF. Using reference TRBV7-2 and TRBJ2-5 for the parts outside the CDR3, the full variable domain is GAGVSQSPSNKVTEKGKDVELRCDPISGHTALYWYRQSLGQGLEFLIYFQGNSAPDKSGLPSDRFSAERTGGSVSTLTIQRTQQEDSAVYLCASSTRVVPETQYFGPGTRLLVL.

As for this clonotype: One end of the junction fails to match germline, which may point to a read error. The J gene is TRBJ2-7, the V gene TRBV5-6, with no clear D. CDR1 is SGHDT and CDR2 is YYEEEE in the germline V gene. The CDR3 is made up of 14 amino acids. The CDR3 DNA follows: TGTGCCATGAGCTTCGCGCTCCCCTCCTACGAGCACTACTTC. Its translation is CAMSFALPSYEHYF.

This clonotype has at least ten counts. V gene TRBV21-1 combines with J gene TRBJ2-1; the table gives TRBD1 as D, unverified against the DNA. TRBV21-1 is a documented pseudogene. The CDR3 covers 14 residues. In nucleotides, the CDR3 is TGTGCCAGCAGAGACCCCGGGACATACAATGAGCAGTTCTTC. Its translation: CASRDPGTYNEQFF.

The chain combines TRBV5-5 with TRBJ2-3; perhaps TRBD1 as D (6 bases). Trimming removed 2 bases from V and 0 bases from J, with 7 bases in between. Germline CDR1 SGHKS, CDR2 YYEKEE (reference sequence). The CDR3 contains 14 residues. CDR3 sequence (DNA): TGTGCCAGCAGCTTCGGGACAAGCACAGATACGCAGTATTTT. It encodes CASSFGTSTDTQYF.

The table lists this clonotype with many counts. V usage is TRBV5-1 and J usage is TRBJ2-7; TRBD1 agrees at 9 bases. V shed 4 bases, J shed 2 bases, and the junction held 10 bases outside the gene matches. The CDR3 length is 16 residues. CDR1 and CDR2 from the germline V gene are SGHRS and YFSETQ. The CDR3 bases are TGCGCCAGCAGCAAAGGGACAGGGTTATTGGCCTACGAGCAGTACTTC. Amino acid sequence: CASSKGTGLLAYEQYF.

This clonotype was observed at least ten times. This chain uses TRBV27 with TRBJ2-1; 10 nucleotides agree with TRBD1. Germline assignment: CDR1 MNHEY and CDR2 SMNVEV (reference sequence). The V and J ends lost 2 bases and 4 bases, in that order; junction bases with no gene match: 5. CDR3 length: 16 residues. CDR3 in DNA: TGTGCCAGCAGTTTAGGAAGACAGGGGGCTTACAATGAGCAGTTCTTC. Encoded protein: CASSLGRQGAYNEQFF.

This clonotype appeared many times. The chain combines TRBV27 with TRBJ1-1; D perhaps matches TRBD1 (6 bases). Germline-derived CDR1 and CDR2 are MNHEY and SMNVEV (reference sequence). V was clipped by 7 bases and J by 11 bases, with 14 bases between them. The CDR3 has 11 amino acids. CDR3 loop: CASTWGAEAFF. The CDR3 nucleotides read TGTGCCAGCACGTGGGGGGCGGAGGCTTTCTTT.

This clonotype was seen at least ten times. The CDR3 sequence: CASSSFDRGMYEQYF. The CDR3 bases are TGTGCCAGCAGCTCCTTCGACAGGGGCATGTACGAGCAGTACTTC. The rearrangement uses TRBV7-9 and TRBJ2-7, with 8 bases identical to TRBD1. Germline loops: CDR1 SEHNR, CDR2 FQNEAQ (reference sequence). CDR3 length equals 15 residues. V gave up 4 bases and J gave up 4 bases; unmatched junction bases: 9.

In its sample, this clonotype was seen many times. V usage is TRBV11-2 and J usage is TRBJ2-3; 9 bases line up with TRBD1. V was clipped by 5 bases and J by 5 bases; unmatched bases: 8. CDR1 is SGHAT and CDR2 is FQNNGV in the germline V gene. The CDR3 extends over 15 amino acids. The CDR3 spells CASSVGTGFLDTQYF. CDR3 nucleotides: TGTGCCAGCAGCGTCGGGACAGGGTTCCTAGATACGCAGTATTTT.

This clonotype was detected many times. J is TRBJ1-1 and V is TRBV5-4; D unclear. Between the trimmed V and J ends, which lost 4 bases and 1 base, there was a span of 11 bases. This CDR3 has 14 residues. Germline V CDR1 and CDR2: SGHNT, YYREEE (reference sequence). The CDR3: CASSALRGNTEAFF. In DNA form, the CDR3 reads TGTGCCAGCAGCGCCCTTCGGGGGAACACTGAAGCTTTCTTT.

This clonotype was observed at least ten times. This chain connects TRBV20-1 to TRBJ2-7, with 11 positions matching TRBD2. J lost 2 bases, V lost 6 bases, and 6 bases had no gene match. Germline V gives CDR1 DFQATT, CDR2 SNEGSKA (reference sequence). CDR3 length equals 14 residues. CDR3 residues: CSAHSGGETYEQYF. CDR3 in DNA: TGCAGTGCACATAGCGGGGGGGAAACCTACGAGCAGTACTTC.

This clonotype was found many times. J is TRBJ2-2 and V is TRBV9; possibly TRBD2 for D (5 bases). The germline V gene encodes CDR1 SGDLS and CDR2 YYNGEE. The V end was cut by 0 bases, the J end by 6 bases, with 15 bases between. The CDR3 covers 16 residues. For the CDR3, the DNA is TGTGCCAGCAGCGTAGAGGGTGGGAGTCATCCCGGGGAGCTGTTTTTT. The encoded protein is CASSVEGGSHPGELFF.